Listed below are T cell receptor beta chains from one sample, sequenced in a study of T cell responses to AZD1222 COVID-19 vaccine. Generated by immunoSEQ multiplex PCR, the TCRdb table keeps only in-frame clones and is missing some. The sample carries tens of thousands of clones, about 89% recorded once. The source material was peripheral blood, sampled 28 days after the second AZD1222 dose. The receptors come from an adult who received the AZD1222 COVID-19 vaccine. Each CDR3 is given with its conserved first and last residue. A D gene is named only where the DNA matches it firmly. Size is stated for part of the rows, as once, few or many counts, or as a class when the clone is expanded.

j_call: TRBJ1-5; clone_size: -; d_call: -; v_call: TRBV27; cdr3_aa: CASSLSTFNQPQHF; cdr3_nt: TGTGCCAGCAGTTTATCAACCTTCAATCAGCCCCAGCATTTT
j_call: TRBJ1-2; clone_size: -; d_call: -; v_call: TRBV5-1; cdr3_aa: CASSFGDTANYGYTF; cdr3_nt: TGCGCCAGCAGCTTTGGGGACACAGCTAACTATGGCTACACCTTC
j_call: TRBJ1-2; clone_size: few; d_call: -; v_call: TRBV7-9; cdr3_aa: CAVPPGQSDGYTF; cdr3_nt: TGTGCCGTCCCACCGGGACAATCGGATGGCTACACCTTC
j_call: TRBJ2-7; clone_size: -; d_call: -; v_call: TRBV5-1; cdr3_aa: CASSLAVGGIEGYEQYF; cdr3_nt: TGCGCCAGCAGCTTGGCGGTCGGTGGCATCGAGGGCTACGAGCAGTACTTC
j_call: TRBJ1-1; clone_size: -; d_call: -; v_call: TRBV6-5; cdr3_aa: CASSYRGANTEAFF; cdr3_nt: TGTGCCAGCAGTTACCGGGGGGCCAACACTGAAGCTTTCTTT
j_call: TRBJ1-4; clone_size: -; d_call: -; v_call: TRBV5-1; cdr3_aa: CASSFAANEKLFF; cdr3_nt: TGCGCCAGCAGCTTCGCGGCGAATGAAAAACTGTTTTTT
j_call: TRBJ2-1; clone_size: -; d_call: TRBD1; v_call: TRBV27; cdr3_aa: CASSTRQGGPSEQFF; cdr3_nt: TGTGCCAGCAGTACCCGACAGGGTGGTCCCTCTGAGCAGTTCTTC
j_call: TRBJ1-6; clone_size: -; d_call: TRBD1; v_call: TRBV6-5; cdr3_aa: CASRTGTGRSPLHF; cdr3_nt: TGTGCCAGCAGAACCGGGACAGGCAGGTCCCCCCTCCACTTT
j_call: TRBJ2-7; clone_size: -; d_call: TRBD1; v_call: TRBV6-5; cdr3_aa: CASRAGTGDYEQYF; cdr3_nt: TGTGCCAGCAGGGCCGGGACAGGGGACTACGAGCAGTACTTC
j_call: TRBJ1-2; clone_size: -; d_call: -; v_call: TRBV29-1; cdr3_aa: CSVRHANYGGYTF; cdr3_nt: TGCAGCGTTCGCCACGCTAACTATGGGGGCTACACCTTC
j_call: TRBJ1-6; clone_size: -; d_call: -; v_call: TRBV12-3/TRBV12-4; cdr3_aa: CASSLGGGSPLHF; cdr3_nt: TGTGCCAGCAGTTTAGGGGGAGGCTCACCCCTCCACTTT
j_call: TRBJ2-5; clone_size: -; d_call: TRBD1; v_call: TRBV5-4; cdr3_aa: CASSLESGGGETQYF; cdr3_nt: TGTGCCAGCAGCTTGGAGTCAGGGGGCGGGGAGACCCAGTACTTC
j_call: TRBJ1-2; clone_size: few; d_call: TRBD1; v_call: TRBV29-1; cdr3_aa: CSVEGSGGRGYTF; cdr3_nt: TGCAGCGTTGAAGGGTCAGGGGGCCGTGGCTACACCTTC
j_call: TRBJ1-4; clone_size: few; d_call: -; v_call: TRBV19; cdr3_aa: CASKVGGATNEKLFF; cdr3_nt: TGTGCCAGCAAGGTGGGGGGCGCGACTAATGAAAAACTGTTTTTT
j_call: TRBJ1-1; clone_size: once; d_call: -; v_call: TRBV7-9; cdr3_aa: CASSLAPGSVRTEAFF; cdr3_nt: TGTGCCAGCAGCTTAGCTCCGGGGTCGGTTCGTACTGAAGCTTTCTTT
j_call: TRBJ2-2; clone_size: -; d_call: -; v_call: TRBV5-1; cdr3_aa: CASITGPDTGELFF; cdr3_nt: TGCGCCAGCATTACGGGACCAGACACCGGGGAGCTGTTTTTT
j_call: TRBJ2-1; clone_size: -; d_call: TRBD2; v_call: TRBV4-1; cdr3_aa: CASSQLTSGGPRSYNEQFF; cdr3_nt: TGCGCCAGCAGCCAATTAACTAGCGGGGGGCCCCGATCCTACAATGAGCAGTTCTTC
j_call: TRBJ2-5; clone_size: -; d_call: -; v_call: TRBV12-5; cdr3_aa: CASGLTGREETQYF; cdr3_nt: TGTGCTAGTGGTTTGACCGGACGGGAAGAGACCCAGTACTTC
j_call: TRBJ2-7; clone_size: -; d_call: TRBD1; v_call: TRBV6-5; cdr3_aa: CASCPGQGYEQYF; cdr3_nt: TGTGCCAGCTGTCCGGGACAGGGCTACGAGCAGTACTTC
j_call: TRBJ2-2; clone_size: -; d_call: TRBD1; v_call: TRBV7-9; cdr3_aa: CASSAGTANTGELFF; cdr3_nt: TGTGCCAGCAGCGCAGGGACAGCGAACACCGGGGAGCTGTTTTTT
j_call: TRBJ1-4; clone_size: -; d_call: -; v_call: TRBV19; cdr3_aa: CASSGLEGEKLFF; cdr3_nt: TGTGCCAGTAGTGGGCTCGAAGGGGAAAAACTGTTTTTT
j_call: TRBJ2-2; clone_size: once; d_call: TRBD1; v_call: TRBV19; cdr3_aa: CASSSWTGAGELFF; cdr3_nt: TGTGCCAGTAGTTCCTGGACAGGGGCCGGGGAGCTGTTTTTT
j_call: TRBJ1-1; clone_size: -; d_call: -; v_call: TRBV19; cdr3_aa: CASSIGYPEDTEAFF; cdr3_nt: TGTGCCAGTAGTATCGGGTATCCGGAGGACACTGAAGCTTTCTTT